Presented here are 11 T cell receptor beta chains from one specimen sequenced in a study of blood T cell repertoires in COVID-19. Assay used: immunoSEQ multiplex PCR; TCRdb lists only in-frame clones, some missing. Here the sample spans about 240,000 clones, approximately 90% being singletons. The specimen was peripheral blood. Receptor source: a man aged 55 to 69 who had recovered from COVID-19.

The V call is TRBV11-2, the J call TRBJ1-1; D call uncertain. CDR1 and CDR2 (germline): SGHAT, FQNNGV. The CDR3 runs to 14 residues. Trimming took off 3 bases at V and 0 bases at J, with 8 bases between the two ends. The CDR3 DNA reads as TGTGCCAGCAGCTTTGGGCTAATGAACACTGAAGCTTTCTTT. It translates to CASSFGLMNTEAFF.

This chain uses TRBV27 with TRBJ2-7, with D uncertain. CDR1 and CDR2 (germline): MNHEY, SMNVEV (reference sequence). V was cut by 8 bases and J by 0 bases, with 8 bases left in between. The CDR3 is made up of 12 amino acids. CDR3 DNA: TGTGCCAGCTCTGGCACCTCCTACGAGCAGTACTTC. Its translation: CASSGTSYEQYF.

In the case of this clone: A read error may produce the germline difference seen at one junction end. V gene TRBV25-1 combines with J gene TRBJ2-7; D call uncertain. The CDR3 has 9 residues. Germline V gives CDR1 MGHDK, CDR2 SYGVNS. The CDR3 nucleotides read TGTTCCGAGCCGAATTTCCTGGACTTC. It yields the protein CSEPNFLDF.

The chain combines TRBV24-1 with TRBJ1-3, with 7 bases identical to TRBD1. V lost 7 bases, J lost 4 bases, and 9 bases stayed unmatched. Germline CDR1 and CDR2: KGHDR and SFDVKD. The CDR3 is 15 residues long. The CDR3 loop is CATSSSGGTGNTIYF. CDR3 DNA sequence: TGTGCCACCAGCTCGTCAGGGGGTACCGGAAACACCATATATTTT.

The chain links TRBV9 to TRBJ2-2, with 7 bases matching TRBD1. With 0 bases clipped from V and 3 bases from J, the junction kept 5 bases outside the gene matches. The CDR3 has 16 residues. Looked up from germline, CDR1 is SGDLS and CDR2 is YYNGEE. The CDR3, as DNA: TGTGCCAGCAGCGTAGCCGAGACAGGGTACACCGGGGAGCTGTTTTTT. It yields the protein CASSVAETGYTGELFF.

This chain joins TRBV5-1 and TRBJ2-3; perhaps TRBD2 as D (6 bases). CDR1 and CDR2 from the germline V gene are SGHRS and YFSETQ. Trimming took off 0 bases at V and 1 base at J, with 6 bases between the two ends. This CDR3 has 14 amino acids. The DNA of the CDR3 is TGCGCCAGCAGCTTGGCGGGGGGCACAGATACGCAGTATTTT. This codes for CASSLAGGTDTQYF. The variable domain in full, with the rest retrieved from reference TRBV5-1 and TRBJ2-3, is KAGVTQTPRYLIKTRGQQVTLSCSPISGHRSVSWYQQTPGQGLQFLFEYFSETQRNKGNFPGRFSGRQFSNSRSEMNVSTLELGDSALYLCASSLAGGTDTQYFGPGTRLTVL.

The chain recombines TRBV9 with TRBJ1-6, with 7 bases lining up with TRBD1. The CDR3 has 13 amino acids. V lost 3 bases to trimming and J lost 12 bases; unmatched junction nucleotides: 6. Germline values: CDR1 SGDLS, CDR2 YYNGEE. The CDR3 reads CASSATGLGPLHF. The DNA of the CDR3 is TGTGCCAGCAGCGCGACAGGGTTAGGACCCCTCCACTTT. The full variable domain, completed using reference TRBV9 and TRBJ1-6, is DSGVTQTPKHLITATGQRVTLRCSPRSGDLSVYWYQQSLDQGLQFLIQYYNGEERAKGNILERFSAQQFPDLHSELNLSSLELGDSALYFCASSATGLGPLHFGNGTRLTVT.

This clone came up a few times. The genes are TRBV10-1 and TRBJ1-6; D is unresolved. Deletions cut 0 bases from V and 7 bases from J, with 4 bases between. From germline, CDR1 is WNHNN and CDR2 SYGVQD (reference sequence). The CDR3 has 13 amino acids. This CDR3 reads CASSESRNSPLHF. CDR3 nucleotide sequence: TGCGCCAGCAGTGAGTCGAGGAATTCACCCCTCCACTTT.

V and J are TRBV3-1 (or the pseudogene TRBV3-2) and TRBJ1-6, with D perhaps TRBD1 (5 bases). This CDR3 has 14 amino acids. Trimming took 0 bases from V and 14 from J, leaving 14 bases between them. Germline CDR1 LGHDT, CDR2 YNNKEL (reference sequence). The CDR3 DNA reads TGTGCCAGCAGCCAAGATCACGGGGGGAGGTCCCTCCACTTT. It codes for CASSQDHGGRSLHF.

This rearrangement joins TRBV21-1 to TRBJ1-2; the table calls TRBD1, which could not be checked here. TRBV21-1 is a pseudogene. This CDR3 comprises 15 residues. CDR3 nucleotides: TGTGCCAGCAGCACATCCCCGACAGGCCACTATGGCTACACCTTC. It yields the protein CASSTSPTGHYGYTF.

The chain combines TRBV4-2 with TRBJ2-1; possibly TRBD1 for D (5 bases). The germline V gene encodes CDR1 LGHNA and CDR2 YNFKEQ. V lost 0 bases and J 0 bases, leaving 9 bases between the germline ends. The length of the CDR3 is 16 residues. CDR3 sequence: CASSQESRDSYNEQFF. The DNA of the CDR3 is TGTGCCAGCAGCCAAGAATCCAGGGACTCCTACAATGAGCAGTTCTTC.